The clone carrying this T cell receptor (beta chain) turned up a few times. The antigen is not known. The data were produced by immunoSEQ multiplex PCR, yet TCRdb's version contains in-frame clones alone and is incomplete. This table has 850,000 to 1,200,000 clones, around 76% appearing once. These data come from a study of shared clonotypes between healthy human individuals. Subsets obtained from CD4+ cells comprised CD45RA+ naive and CD45RA-negative memory cells. Findings and limits, study-wide: Between a handful of donors, naive CD4 clonotypes were shared at a level of around 5.1%.

Trimming shortened V by 3 bases and J by 4 bases, and 12 bases separated the two germline ends. Germline CDR1 and CDR2: GTSNPN and SVGIG (reference sequence). The CDR3 has 13 amino acids. The TCR was taken from a man in his late teens or twenties in good health. The chain combines TRBV30 with TRBJ1-2; maybe TRBD1 (5 bases). The sample taken for sequencing was memory CD4+ T cells sorted from blood. Subset meaning: CD45RA-negative fraction. The DNA for the CDR3 is TGTGCCTGGAGCCTTGAGGGGACCTATGGCTACACCTTC. Protein product: CAWSLEGTYGYTF.